Following are 29 T cell receptor beta chains from one sample sequenced in a study of cytomegalovirus exposure and HLA in healthy donors. The PCR had 60 Vbeta and 13 Jbeta primers. The table came from immunoSEQ multiplex PCR; TCRdb's copy has only in-frame clones and leaves some out. This table holds 150,000 to 170,000 clones, 79% found once. Sequenced: PBMCs. The receptor source for this set is a man aged 30 to 39 in good health and CMV-seropositive.

This chain connects TRBV10-3 to TRBJ1-5; D perhaps matches TRBD1 (5 bases). The V end lost 3 bases, the J end lost 1 base, and 10 bases lay between the germline ends. Germline V gene sequence: CDR1 ENHRY, CDR2 SYGVKD. CDR3 size: 15 residues. This CDR3 is CAISDAQGSNQPQHF. CDR3 nucleotides: TGTGCCATCAGTGATGCGCAGGGAAGCAATCAGCCCCAGCATTTT.

This sequence joins TRBV7-6 and TRBJ2-1, with TRBD1 as a possible D gene (5 bases). Per the germline V gene, CDR1 is SGHVS and CDR2 is FNYEAQ. CDR3 length: 15 amino acids. Trimming removed 5 bases from V and 3 bases from J, with 14 bases in between. The CDR3 region is CASSPQQVGYNEQFF. Written as DNA, the CDR3 is TGTGCCAGCAGCCCTCAACAGGTGGGCTACAATGAGCAGTTCTTC.

The rearrangement links TRBV5-4 to TRBJ1-2; D is perhaps TRBD1 (5 bases). This CDR3 has 14 amino acids. Germline-derived CDR1 and CDR2 are SGHNT and YYREEE (reference sequence). V lost 4 bases and J 4 bases, leaving 14 bases between the germline ends. The CDR3 nucleotides read TGTGCCAGCAGCCTAGGGACCGGGAGCTATGGCTACACCTTC. Its translation: CASSLGTGSYGYTF.

This clone was counted a few times. The CDR3 region is CATQDSFITNEKLFF. The CDR3 nucleotides read TGTGCCACGCAGGACAGTTTTATAACTAATGAAAAACTGTTTTTT. V gene TRBV19 combines with J gene TRBJ1-4; a weak D match, TRBD1 (6 bases). Deletions cut 10 bases from V and 1 base from J, with 16 bases between. CDR1 and CDR2 (germline): LNHDA, SQIVND (reference sequence). CDR3 length equals 15 residues. The full variable domain, completed using reference TRBV19 and TRBJ1-4, is DGGITQSPKYLFRKEGQNVTLSCEQNLNHDAMYWYRQDPGQGLRLIYYSQIVNDFQKGDIAEGYSVSREKKESFPLTVTSAQKNPTAFYLCATQDSFITNEKLFFGSGTQLSVL.

V usage is TRBV11-1 and J usage is TRBJ2-6, with 8 bases fitting TRBD1. Germline CDR1 and CDR2: SGHAT and FQDESV (reference sequence). The V and J ends lost 5 bases and 0 bases, in that order; junction bases with no gene match: 6. CDR3 length: 17 amino acids. CDR3 loop: CASSLPTGDSGANVLTF. For the CDR3, the DNA is TGTGCCAGCAGCCTACCGACAGGGGACTCTGGGGCCAACGTCCTGACTTTC.

This chain links TRBV29-1 with TRBJ1-2, with a tentative D call TRBD1 (5 bases). CDR1 and CDR2 (germline): SQVTM, ANQGSEA. The CDR3 is 14 residues long. V was trimmed by 8 bases and J by 4 bases, leaving 20 bases between them. The CDR3 sequence is CSSTEEGGGYGYTF. Here the CDR3 DNA reads TGCAGCTCAACCGAGGAGGGTGGGGGCTATGGCTACACCTTC.

V usage is TRBV28 and J usage is TRBJ1-1, with a weak D call TRBD1 (5 bases). The CDR3 is made up of 15 amino acids. From germline, CDR1 is MDHEN and CDR2 SYDVKM. Trimming left V 8 bases short and J 3 bases short, with 19 bases between. The CDR3 here is CASSRGAGRDTEAFF. The DNA of the CDR3 is TGTGCCAGCTCCCGTGGGGCAGGGAGGGACACTGAAGCTTTCTTT.

The chain employs TRBV4-1 and TRBJ2-6; D might be TRBD1 (6 bases). Trimming left V 1 base short and J 0 bases short, with 10 bases between. Germline CDR1 is MGHRA and CDR2 is YSYEKL. The CDR3 contains 17 residues. CDR3 protein: CASSQGTAPSGANVLTF. DNA of the CDR3: TGCGCCAGCAGCCAAGGGACAGCCCCCTCTGGGGCCAACGTCCTGACTTTC.

The rearrangement joins TRBV9 to TRBJ1-2; D not certain. The CDR3 extends over 17 amino acids. CDR1 SGDLS and CDR2 YYNGEE come from the germline V gene. V lost 4 bases and J 1 base, leaving 20 bases between the germline ends. CDR3 coding DNA: TGTGCCAGCAGCCCCGCCTTTAATTCAGTGCTTAACTATGGCTACACCTTC. Translation: CASSPAFNSVLNYGYTF.

The chain carries TRBV5-3 and TRBJ2-1; 14 nucleotides line up with TRBD2. TRBV5-3 is labeled an ORF, and its function is uncertain. Trimming took 4 bases from V and 3 from J; bases not matched to a gene: 9. The CDR3 consists of 18 residues. In nucleotides, the CDR3 is TGTGCCAGAAGCGTTCGACTAGCGGGAGGGAAAAACTACAATGAGCAGTTCTTC. Translation: CARSVRLAGGKNYNEQFF.

CDR3 sequence reads: CSVQRGTVYGYTF. The CDR3, as DNA: TGCAGCGTCCAGCGGGGGACCGTCTATGGCTACACCTTC. This chain uses TRBV29-1 with TRBJ1-2, with a weak D call TRBD1 (5 bases). Germline V gene lookup returns CDR1 SQVTM and CDR2 ANQGSEA. The CDR3 contains 13 residues. Trimming took 6 bases from V and 4 from J, leaving 15 bases between them.

The rearrangement links TRBV18 to TRBJ1-1; maybe TRBD1 (5 bases). This CDR3 has 15 amino acids. Per germline, CDR1 KGHSH and CDR2 LQKENI. Trimming removed 3 bases at V and 2 bases at J, with 13 bases between. The CDR3 protein is CASSPQGLGNTEAFF. The CDR3 nucleotides are TGTGCCAGCTCACCGCAGGGTTTGGGAAACACTGAAGCTTTCTTT.

V gene TRBV6-1 combines with J gene TRBJ2-7; 7 positions match TRBD2. Germline-derived CDR1 and CDR2 are MNHNS and SASEGT. CDR3 length equals 15 residues. The V and J ends lost 7 bases and 0 bases, in that order; junction bases with no gene match: 9. The chain's CDR3 is CASTLAAQVSYEQYF. The CDR3 DNA is TGTGCCAGCACCCTAGCGGCGCAAGTCTCCTACGAGCAGTACTTC.

This chain connects TRBV5-4 to TRBJ2-1; D is possibly TRBD2 (7 bases). The germline V gene has CDR1 SGHNT and CDR2 YYREEE (reference sequence). This CDR3 has 13 residues. V lost 0 bases to trimming and J lost 10 bases, with 11 bases between them. CDR3 nucleotides: TGTGCCAGCAGCTTGGTCGGGGGGCAAGAGCAGTTCTTC. Protein sequence: CASSLVGGQEQFF. The full variable domain, completed using reference TRBV5-4 and TRBJ2-1, is ETGVTQSPTHLIKTRGQQVTLRCSSQSGHNTVSWYQQALGQGPQFIFQYYREEENGRGNFPPRFSGLQFPNYSSELNVNALELDDSALYLCASSLVGGQEQFFGPGTRLTVL.

This clone was picked up a small number of times. The rearrangement uses TRBV5-1 and TRBJ2-1, with 11 bases aligning to TRBD2. This CDR3 spans 17 amino acids. V gave up 7 bases and J gave up 2 bases; unmatched junction bases: 11. Germline V gene lookup returns CDR1 SGHRS and CDR2 YFSETQ. CDR3 sequence (DNA): TGCGCCAGCCAGACCGGACTAGCGGGCGGCCCCTACAATGAGCAGTTCTTC. The encoded protein is CASQTGLAGGPYNEQFF.

The rearrangement links TRBV30 to TRBJ1-3, with D possibly matching TRBD1 (5 bases). V lost 4 bases, J lost 0 bases, and 10 bases lay in between. The CDR3 is made up of 14 amino acids. Germline V lookup: CDR1 GTSNPN, CDR2 SVGIG (reference sequence). CDR3 in amino acids: CAWTRQYSGNTIYF. CDR3 nucleotide sequence: TGTGCCTGGACCCGACAGTACTCTGGAAACACCATATATTTT. Filled out from reference TRBV30 and TRBJ1-3, the complete variable domain reads SQTIHQWPATLVQPVGSPLSLECTVEGTSNPNLYWYRQAAGRGLQLLFYSVGIGQISSEVPQNLSASRPQDRQFILSSKKLLLSDSGFYLCAWTRQYSGNTIYFGEGSWLTVV.

The V and J genes are TRBV5-1 and TRBJ2-5; D gene uncertain. The germline V and J ends were trimmed by 4 bases and 1 base, with 14 bases remaining between them. The CDR3 is made up of 15 amino acids. CDR1 and CDR2 (germline): SGHRS, YFSETQ. CDR3: CASSLQAGSQETQYF. The CDR3 DNA is TGCGCCAGCAGCCTCCAAGCCGGGTCCCAAGAGACCCAGTACTTC.

This clone came up a few times. CDR3 region: CASSYPDRFQPQHF. The CDR3 coding sequence is TGTGCCAGCAGTTACCCCGACAGATTTCAGCCCCAGCATTTT. The gene calls are TRBV6-5 and TRBJ1-5; TRBD1 might be the D (5 bases). The CDR3 is made up of 14 amino acids. Trimming shortened V by 2 bases and J by 6 bases, and 11 bases separated the two germline ends. The germline V gene encodes CDR1 MNHEY and CDR2 SVGAGI.

The chain combines TRBV7-9 with TRBJ2-1; 12 nucleotides align to TRBD2. CDR1 SEHNR and CDR2 FQNEAQ come from the germline V gene (reference sequence). Trimming cost V 5 bases and J 7 bases; bases outside gene matches: 3. The CDR3 covers 14 residues. The CDR3 region has the DNA TGTGCCAGCAGCCCAGGACTAGCGGGAAATGAGCAGTTCTTC. Its protein is CASSPGLAGNEQFF. The full variable domain, its missing parts supplied by reference TRBV7-9 and TRBJ2-1, is DTGVSQNPRHKITKRGQNVTFRCDPISEHNRLYWYRQTLGQGPEFLTYFQNEAQLEKSRLLSDRFSAERPKGSFSTLEIQRTEQGDSAMYLCASSPGLAGNEQFFGPGTRLTVL.

The chain couples TRBV27 to TRBJ2-1, with D maybe TRBD1 (5 bases). The CDR3 is made up of 15 amino acids. CDR1 MNHEY and CDR2 SMNVEV come from the germline V gene (reference sequence). The V end was cut by 3 bases, the J end by 13 bases, with 22 bases between. CDR3: CASSFSSLFMQGQFF. CDR3 nucleotide sequence: TGTGCCAGCAGTTTTTCCTCCTTGTTTATGCAGGGTCAGTTCTTC.

This chain joins TRBV5-6 and TRBJ2-5, with a possible D match to TRBD1 (6 bases). In germline, CDR1 is SGHDT, CDR2 YYEEEE. The CDR3 sequence is 16 residues long. Trimming stripped 4 bases from V and 2 bases from J, with 18 bases between. The CDR3 here is CASSQISDRRQETQYF. The CDR3 DNA follows: TGTGCCAGCAGCCAAATATCCGACAGGAGACAAGAGACCCAGTACTTC.

V and J are TRBV30 and TRBJ2-3, with D maybe TRBD1 (5 bases). The ends were cut back, 2 bases at V and 5 bases at J, with 5 bases in the middle. This CDR3 has 11 amino acids. CDR1 is GTSNPN, CDR2 SVGIG, per germline (reference sequence). The CDR3 protein is CAWSQGDTQYF. As DNA, the CDR3 is TGTGCCTGGAGTCAGGGAGATACGCAGTATTTT.

V and J are TRBV29-1 and TRBJ2-5; 13 nucleotides match TRBD2. Losses at the gene ends were 8 bases for V and 5 bases for J; bases not matched to a gene: 8. Germline V gene sequence: CDR1 SQVTM, CDR2 ANQGSEA. The CDR3 totals 14 residues. The CDR3: CSHTSGGAWETQYF. CDR3 sequence (DNA): TGCAGCCACACTAGCGGGGGGGCATGGGAGACCCAGTACTTC.

The gene calls are TRBV5-8 and TRBJ2-7; the D gene is possibly TRBD1 (5 bases). In germline, CDR1 is SGHTS, CDR2 YDEGEE. This CDR3 has 13 residues. V lost 4 bases and J lost 1, with 9 bases in between. This CDR3 reads CASSTRQSYEQYF. Written as DNA, the CDR3 is TGTGCCAGCAGCACCAGACAGTCCTACGAGCAGTACTTC.

The chain employs TRBV9 and TRBJ2-3, with 10 bases fitting TRBD1. This CDR3 has 14 amino acids. V was clipped by 3 bases and J by 3 bases; unmatched bases: 1. Germline CDR1 SGDLS, CDR2 YYNGEE. The CDR3 DNA follows: TGTGCCAGCAGCGGGACAGGGGGAACAGATACGCAGTATTTT. Translated, it gives CASSGTGGTDTQYF. Variable domain in full (rest from reference TRBV9 and TRBJ2-3): DSGVTQTPKHLITATGQRVTLRCSPRSGDLSVYWYQQSLDQGLQFLIQYYNGEERAKGNILERFSAQQFPDLHSELNLSSLELGDSALYFCASSGTGGTDTQYFGPGTRLTVL.

This clone was seen once. This sequence joins TRBV7-3 and TRBJ1-3; the match to TRBD1 covers 8 bases. J gave up 4 bases and V 4 bases, and 6 bases lay outside the gene matches. The CDR3 totals 15 residues. Germline CDR1 SGHTA, CDR2 FQGTGA. The CDR3 reads CASSSQGGGGNTIYF. In DNA form, the CDR3 reads TGTGCCAGCAGCTCACAGGGGGGCGGCGGAAACACCATATATTTT.

This chain links TRBV7-9 with TRBJ1-3, with 11 positions matching TRBD1. With 1 base clipped from V and 8 bases from J, the junction kept 7 bases outside the gene matches. The CDR3 extends over 16 amino acids. Germline lookup yields CDR1 SEHNR and CDR2 FQNEAQ (reference sequence). The CDR3 DNA follows: TGTGCCAGCAGCTTAGGGACAGGGGGCGCAGTGGACACCATATATTTT. Protein product: CASSLGTGGAVDTIYF.

V is TRBV28 and J is TRBJ1-1; 8 nucleotides align to TRBD1. With 5 bases clipped from V and 10 bases from J, the junction kept 18 bases outside the gene matches. Germline CDR1 is MDHEN and CDR2 is SYDVKM. The CDR3 is made up of 16 amino acids. CDR3 in amino acids: CASSPTQGAGGRGAFF. The CDR3 coding sequence is TGTGCCAGCAGTCCGACTCAGGGGGCGGGGGGGAGGGGAGCTTTCTTT.

This clone was picked up a small number of times. The J gene is TRBJ2-2, the V gene TRBV12-5; 7 bases match TRBD2. V lost 0 bases to trimming and J lost 1 base; unmatched junction nucleotides: 5. The CDR3 is 17 amino acids. Germline V gives CDR1 LGHNT, CDR2 FRNRAP. This chain's CDR3 is CASGLVVSSGNTGELFF. The CDR3 coding sequence is TGTGCTAGTGGTTTGGTAGTTTCTAGCGGGAACACCGGGGAGCTGTTTTTT. The full variable domain, in which reference TRBV12-5 and TRBJ2-2 provide the parts outside the CDR3, is DARVTQTPRHKVTEMGQEVTMRCQPILGHNTVFWYRQTMMQGLELLAYFRNRAPLDDSGMPKDRFSAEMPDATLATLKIQPSEPRDSAVYFCASGLVVSSGNTGELFFGEGSRLTVL.